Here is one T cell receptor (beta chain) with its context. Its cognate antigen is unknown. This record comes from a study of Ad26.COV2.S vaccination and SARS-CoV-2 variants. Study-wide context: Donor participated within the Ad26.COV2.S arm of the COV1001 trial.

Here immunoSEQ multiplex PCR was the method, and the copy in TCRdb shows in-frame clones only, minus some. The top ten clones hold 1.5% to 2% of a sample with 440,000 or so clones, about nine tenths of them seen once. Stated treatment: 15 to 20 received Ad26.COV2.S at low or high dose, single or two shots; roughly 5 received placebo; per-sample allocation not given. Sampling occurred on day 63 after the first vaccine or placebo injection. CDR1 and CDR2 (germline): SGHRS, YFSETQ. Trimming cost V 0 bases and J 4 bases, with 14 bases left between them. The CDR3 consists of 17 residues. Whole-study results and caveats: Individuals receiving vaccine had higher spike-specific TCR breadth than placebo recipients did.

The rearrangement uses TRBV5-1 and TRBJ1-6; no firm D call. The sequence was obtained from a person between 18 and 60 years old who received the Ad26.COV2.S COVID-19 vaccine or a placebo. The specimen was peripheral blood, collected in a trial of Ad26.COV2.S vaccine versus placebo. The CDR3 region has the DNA TGCGCCAGCAGCTTGGGCGCAGGCGGAGGGTATAATTCACCCCTCCACTTT. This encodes CASSLGAGGGYNSPLHF.